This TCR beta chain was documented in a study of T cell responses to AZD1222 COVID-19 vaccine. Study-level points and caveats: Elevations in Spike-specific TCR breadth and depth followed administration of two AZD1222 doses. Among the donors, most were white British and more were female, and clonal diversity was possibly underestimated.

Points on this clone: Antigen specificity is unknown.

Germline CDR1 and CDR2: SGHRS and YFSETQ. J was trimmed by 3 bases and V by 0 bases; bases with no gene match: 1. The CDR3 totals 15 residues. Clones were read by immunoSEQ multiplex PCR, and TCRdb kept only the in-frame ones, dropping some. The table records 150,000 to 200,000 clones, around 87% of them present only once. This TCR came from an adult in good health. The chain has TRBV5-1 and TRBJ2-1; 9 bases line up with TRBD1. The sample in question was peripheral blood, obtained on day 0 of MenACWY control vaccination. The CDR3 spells CASSLGDRDYNEQFF. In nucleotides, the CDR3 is TGCGCCAGCAGCTTGGGGGACAGGGACTACAATGAGCAGTTCTTC.